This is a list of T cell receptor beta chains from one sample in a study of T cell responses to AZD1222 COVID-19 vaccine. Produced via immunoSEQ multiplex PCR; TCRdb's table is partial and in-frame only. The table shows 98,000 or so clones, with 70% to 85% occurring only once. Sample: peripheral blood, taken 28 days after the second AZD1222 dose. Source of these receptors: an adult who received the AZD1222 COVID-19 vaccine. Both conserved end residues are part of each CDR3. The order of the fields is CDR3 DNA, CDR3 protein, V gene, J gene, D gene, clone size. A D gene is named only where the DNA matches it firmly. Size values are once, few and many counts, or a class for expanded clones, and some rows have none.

cdr3_nt: TGTGCCACCAGTGATTTATTGGAGGGGGCGGATACGCAGTATTTT
cdr3_aa: CATSDLLEGADTQYF
v_call: TRBV24-1
j_call: TRBJ2-3
d_call: NA
clone_size: NA

cdr3_nt: TGCAGCGTTGAGCCCCTTCGGGGCGGGGAGCTGTTTTTT
cdr3_aa: CSVEPLRGGELFF
v_call: TRBV29-1
j_call: TRBJ2-2
d_call: NA
clone_size: NA

cdr3_nt: TGTGCCAGCAGCGTTTTTGGGACTAGCAGATACGAGCAGTACTTC
cdr3_aa: CASSVFGTSRYEQYF
v_call: TRBV9
j_call: TRBJ2-7
d_call: TRBD2
clone_size: NA

cdr3_nt: TGTGCCTGGGGTCAGGGACGATCCGAGCAGTACTTC
cdr3_aa: CAWGQGRSEQYF
v_call: TRBV30
j_call: TRBJ2-7
d_call: NA
clone_size: NA

cdr3_nt: TGTGCCAGCAGACGCCCAGGACTAGCGTCAGAGACCCAGTACTTC
cdr3_aa: CASRRPGLASETQYF
v_call: TRBV6-5
j_call: TRBJ2-5
d_call: TRBD2
clone_size: NA

cdr3_nt: TGTGCCACTCGTGGACAGGGCCTAAGTAGGGGCAATCAGCCCCAGCATTTT
cdr3_aa: CATRGQGLSRGNQPQHF
v_call: TRBV19
j_call: TRBJ1-5
d_call: TRBD1
clone_size: few

cdr3_nt: TGTGCCAGCAGTGAATCGGGGGGAGGTACTGAAGCTTTCTTT
cdr3_aa: CASSESGGGTEAFF
v_call: TRBV6-1
j_call: TRBJ1-1
d_call: NA
clone_size: NA

cdr3_nt: TGTGCCTGGAGCACAGATACGCAGTATTTT
cdr3_aa: CAWSTDTQYF
v_call: TRBV30
j_call: TRBJ2-3
d_call: NA
clone_size: NA

cdr3_nt: TGTGCCAGCAGCCTAGGGTTCACAGGGGGCAAGGGCGAGCAGTACTTC
cdr3_aa: CASSLGFTGGKGEQYF
v_call: TRBV2
j_call: TRBJ2-7
d_call: TRBD1
clone_size: NA

cdr3_nt: TGTGCCAGCAGTGACTCTAGCGGGAGCGGGGAGCTGTTTTTT
cdr3_aa: CASSDSSGSGELFF
v_call: TRBV6-4
j_call: TRBJ2-2
d_call: TRBD2
clone_size: many

cdr3_nt: TGTGCCAGCAGCGTAGGGGTAGGGAGCACAGATACGCAGTATTTT
cdr3_aa: CASSVGVGSTDTQYF
v_call: TRBV9
j_call: TRBJ2-3
d_call: NA
clone_size: NA

cdr3_nt: TGTGCCAGTAGCAATAGCGGGAGCTCCTACGAGCAGTACTTC
cdr3_aa: CASSNSGSSYEQYF
v_call: TRBV19
j_call: TRBJ2-7
d_call: TRBD2
clone_size: NA

cdr3_nt: TGCGCCAGCAGCCGAACAGACAGGGGAGGGGAAAAACTGTTTTTT
cdr3_aa: CASSRTDRGGEKLFF
v_call: TRBV4-1
j_call: TRBJ1-4
d_call: TRBD1
clone_size: NA

cdr3_nt: TGTGCCAGCAGCCTTAGGGTGGGAAACACCATATATTTT
cdr3_aa: CASSLRVGNTIYF
v_call: TRBV7-9
j_call: TRBJ1-3
d_call: NA
clone_size: NA

cdr3_nt: TGTGCCTGGAGTGTGACCGGGGAGCTGTTTTTT
cdr3_aa: CAWSVTGELFF
v_call: TRBV30
j_call: TRBJ2-2
d_call: NA
clone_size: once

cdr3_nt: TGTGCCAGCAGACCGGGACAGGCGTATTCACCCCTCCACTTT
cdr3_aa: CASRPGQAYSPLHF
v_call: TRBV28
j_call: TRBJ1-6
d_call: TRBD1
clone_size: NA

cdr3_nt: TGTGCCAGCTCACCACCGGAGGTCGAGGGGAACATTCAGTACTTC
cdr3_aa: CASSPPEVEGNIQYF
v_call: TRBV18
j_call: TRBJ2-4
d_call: NA
clone_size: NA

cdr3_nt: TGTGCCAGCAGTCACGGAGGGGGTCGGCAGCCCCAGCATTTT
cdr3_aa: CASSHGGGRQPQHF
v_call: TRBV6-5
j_call: TRBJ1-5
d_call: NA
clone_size: NA

cdr3_nt: TGTGCCAGCAGGTTTACAGGGGGCACCGGCTATGGCTACACCTTC
cdr3_aa: CASRFTGGTGYGYTF
v_call: TRBV3-1/TRBV3-2
j_call: TRBJ1-2
d_call: TRBD1
clone_size: NA

cdr3_nt: TGTGCCAGCAGCTTAGTAGGGTACGGCACTGAAGCTTTCTTT
cdr3_aa: CASSLVGYGTEAFF
v_call: TRBV11-1
j_call: TRBJ1-1
d_call: NA
clone_size: NA

cdr3_nt: TGTGCCAGCAGCTTAAACCTGGGAGGCTACACCTTC
cdr3_aa: CASSLNLGGYTF
v_call: TRBV7-9
j_call: TRBJ1-2
d_call: NA
clone_size: NA

cdr3_nt: TGTGCCAGCAGCTTGAGGGGGGAGCAGTTCTTC
cdr3_aa: CASSLRGEQFF
v_call: TRBV5-4
j_call: TRBJ2-1
d_call: NA
clone_size: NA

cdr3_nt: TGTGCCAGCAGCGAGACAGCCGCCGCCTCTGGGGCCAACGTCCTGACTTTC
cdr3_aa: CASSETAAASGANVLTF
v_call: TRBV9
j_call: TRBJ2-6
d_call: NA
clone_size: NA

cdr3_nt: TGCGCCAGCAGCCAAGTACGCAGCCAAGAGACCCAGTACTTC
cdr3_aa: CASSQVRSQETQYF
v_call: TRBV4-1
j_call: TRBJ2-5
d_call: NA
clone_size: NA

cdr3_nt: TGTGCCAGCAGTACACTAGGAGTTGATACGCAGTATTTT
cdr3_aa: CASSTLGVDTQYF
v_call: TRBV12-3/TRBV12-4
j_call: TRBJ2-3
d_call: NA
clone_size: NA

cdr3_nt: TGTGCCAGCAGTTTAGGGCATGGCTACACCTTC
cdr3_aa: CASSLGHGYTF
v_call: TRBV12-3/TRBV12-4
j_call: TRBJ1-2
d_call: NA
clone_size: NA

cdr3_nt: TGTGCCAGCAGCTTAAGGAGGGGAAACACCATATATTTT
cdr3_aa: CASSLRRGNTIYF
v_call: TRBV5-8
j_call: TRBJ1-3
d_call: NA
clone_size: NA

cdr3_nt: TGCAGCGGGAACTGGGGTATTAGCGGGAGAAAAAACAATGAGCAGTTCTTC
cdr3_aa: CSGNWGISGRKNNEQFF
v_call: TRBV29-1
j_call: TRBJ2-1
d_call: TRBD2
clone_size: NA

cdr3_nt: TGTGCCAGCAGTTCGACGGGACAGGGAAGATCACCCCTCCACTTT
cdr3_aa: CASSSTGQGRSPLHF
v_call: TRBV2
j_call: TRBJ1-6
d_call: TRBD1
clone_size: NA

cdr3_nt: TGCAGTGCTAGTCCTTCTAGCAACCTCTTTTACGAGCAGTACTTC
cdr3_aa: CSASPSSNLFYEQYF
v_call: TRBV20-1
j_call: TRBJ2-7
d_call: NA
clone_size: NA

cdr3_nt: TGCGCCAGCAGCCGGGGGACAGGCCGGGTTGAGCAGTTCTTC
cdr3_aa: CASSRGTGRVEQFF
v_call: TRBV5-1
j_call: TRBJ2-1
d_call: TRBD1
clone_size: NA

cdr3_nt: TGTGCCAGCAGCCCCAGTAACTATGGCTACACCTTC
cdr3_aa: CASSPSNYGYTF
v_call: TRBV14
j_call: TRBJ1-2
d_call: NA
clone_size: once

cdr3_nt: TGTGCCAGCTCACCCGTAACAGAGAACACTGAAGCTTTCTTT
cdr3_aa: CASSPVTENTEAFF
v_call: TRBV18
j_call: TRBJ1-1
d_call: NA
clone_size: NA

cdr3_nt: TGTGCCAGCAGGGGGGCCAATGAAAAACTGTTTTTT
cdr3_aa: CASRGANEKLFF
v_call: TRBV5-6
j_call: TRBJ1-4
d_call: NA
clone_size: NA

cdr3_nt: TGTGCCACCGGCAGGGATCAGCCCCAGCATTTT
cdr3_aa: CATGRDQPQHF
v_call: TRBV7-9
j_call: TRBJ1-5
d_call: NA
clone_size: once

cdr3_nt: TGCAGCGTTGAGCGGGATTGGCGGGAGGGGAATGAGCAGTTCTTC
cdr3_aa: CSVERDWREGNEQFF
v_call: TRBV29-1
j_call: TRBJ2-1
d_call: TRBD2
clone_size: NA

cdr3_nt: TGCGCCAGCAGCTTGGGACAGGGGGGCACTGAAGCTTTCTTT
cdr3_aa: CASSLGQGGTEAFF
v_call: TRBV5-1
j_call: TRBJ1-1
d_call: TRBD1
clone_size: few

cdr3_nt: TGTGCCAGCAGTAGGTACCTCTCTGGAAACACCATATATTTT
cdr3_aa: CASSRYLSGNTIYF
v_call: TRBV6-5
j_call: TRBJ1-3
d_call: NA
clone_size: NA

cdr3_nt: TGTGCCAGCAGCTCAACAATGACAGGGGGCTTCTCGGGTGGCTACACCTTC
cdr3_aa: CASSSTMTGGFSGGYTF
v_call: TRBV5-8
j_call: TRBJ1-2
d_call: TRBD1
clone_size: NA

cdr3_nt: TGTGCCAGCAGTTTAGGGGGTAGTGGCTACACCTTC
cdr3_aa: CASSLGGSGYTF
v_call: TRBV12-3/TRBV12-4
j_call: TRBJ1-2
d_call: NA
clone_size: NA

cdr3_nt: TGCGCCAGCAGCTTGACAGGGGGCGAAACCGGGGAGCTGTTTTTT
cdr3_aa: CASSLTGGETGELFF
v_call: TRBV5-1
j_call: TRBJ2-2
d_call: TRBD1
clone_size: NA

cdr3_nt: TGTGCCAGCAGTGAACTCTTGACAGGGACTATGCGCTACACCTTC
cdr3_aa: CASSELLTGTMRYTF
v_call: TRBV6-1
j_call: TRBJ1-2
d_call: TRBD1
clone_size: once